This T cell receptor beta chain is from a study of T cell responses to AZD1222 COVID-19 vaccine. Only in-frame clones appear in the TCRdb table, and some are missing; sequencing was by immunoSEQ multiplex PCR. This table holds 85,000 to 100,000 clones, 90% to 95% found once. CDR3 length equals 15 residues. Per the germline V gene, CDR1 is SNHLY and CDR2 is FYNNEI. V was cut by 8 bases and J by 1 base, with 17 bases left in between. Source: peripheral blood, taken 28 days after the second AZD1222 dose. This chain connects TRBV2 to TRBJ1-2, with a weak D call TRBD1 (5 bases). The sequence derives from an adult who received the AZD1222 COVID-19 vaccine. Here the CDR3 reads CASPRATVLNYGYTF. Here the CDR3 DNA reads TGTGCCAGCCCCAGAGCGACAGTACTTAACTATGGCTACACCTTC.